This TCR beta chain was sequenced in a study of metastatic and nonmetastatic thyroid tumors. In this sample, this clone turned up a few times. Possible read error: a much larger clone is one base away. This CDR3 has 17 residues. Germline CDR1 reads SGHRS; CDR2 reads YFSETQ. Patients underwent thyroid surgery, and none had received any treatment before it. TCRdb reprocessed the PCR reads using MiXCR. The data show approximately 25,000 clones, about 26% seen once. This receptor was obtained from a male donor with papillary thyroid cancer or a benign thyroid nodule (not recorded which). Some clones in this sample may be carry-over from other donors' samples. V gene TRBV5-1 combines with J gene TRBJ2-5; 12 positions agree with TRBD2. Sample: blood. CDR3 bases: TGCACCAGCAGCTTGGTTGGACTAGCGGGGTTGGGAGGGACCCAGTACTTC. Translation gives CTSSLVGLAGLGGTQYF.